Below are 5 T cell receptor beta chains sequenced from a single sample in a study of T cell repertoires in cytomegalovirus infection. TCRdb itself ran the reads through MiXCR, one entry per CDR3 protein. The sample contains around 490,000 distinct CDR3 sequences, roughly 29% of which appear only once. Sequencing used PBMCs. These receptors were taken from a human donor in good health (CMV status not recorded). Some clones in this sample may be carry-over from other donors' samples.

The CDR3 reads CSVERGRAGLSTQYF. The CDR3 DNA reads TGCAGCGTTGAACGGGGGAGAGCGGGACTCAGTACGCAGTATTTT. The V and J genes are TRBV29-1 and TRBJ2-3, with 7 bases matching TRBD2. Germline CDR1 is SQVTM and CDR2 is ANQGSEA. The junction had 13 bases not matched to a gene; V was cut back by 2 bases and J by 8 bases. The CDR3 runs to 15 residues.

The chain has TRBV11-2 and TRBJ1-3; D not certain. Per germline, CDR1 SGHAT and CDR2 FQNNGV. Trimming took off 0 bases at V and 0 bases at J, with 6 bases between the two ends. The length of the CDR3 is 15 residues. CDR3 loop: CASSLDHYSGNTIYF. CDR3 nucleotides: TGTGCCAGCAGCTTAGACCATTACTCTGGAAACACCATATATTTT. Using reference TRBV11-2 and TRBJ1-3 for the parts outside the CDR3, the full variable domain is EAGVAQSPRYKIIEKRQSVAFWCNPISGHATLYWYQQILGQGPKLLIQFQNNGVVDDSQLPKDRFSAERLKGVDSTLKIQPAKLEDSAVYLCASSLDHYSGNTIYFGEGSWLTVV.

CDR3 region: CASSPDSARIANYGYTF. For the CDR3, the DNA is TGTGCCAGTAGTCCAGACTCCGCCAGGATAGCTAACTATGGCTACACCTTC. V gene TRBV19 combines with J gene TRBJ1-2; D not certain. The CDR3 has 17 amino acids. Trimming cost V 5 bases and J 0 bases, with 19 bases left between them. Per the germline V gene, CDR1 is LNHDA and CDR2 is SQIVND (reference sequence).

This chain uses TRBV4-1 with TRBJ2-3; 7 bases are a match to TRBD2. CDR1 and CDR2 (germline): MGHRA, YSYEKL. V shed 3 bases, J shed 12 bases, and the junction held 9 bases outside the gene matches. CDR3 length: 13 residues. The CDR3 DNA follows: TGCGCCAGCAGCCAGGGCCTAGCGGAGAATCAGTATTTT. Translating gives CASSQGLAENQYF.

A few counts support this clonotype. This sequence joins TRBV20-1 and TRBJ1-1; D gene uncertain. CDR1 is DFQATT and CDR2 is SNEGSKA in the germline V gene (reference sequence). CDR3 size: 15 residues. CDR3: CSYFIPRGPNTEAFF. DNA for the CDR3: TGCAGCTACTTCATACCCCGAGGGCCGAACACTGAAGCTTTCTTT.